The rows below give T cell receptor beta chains drawn from one sample of a study of T cell responses to AZD1222 COVID-19 vaccine. The protocol was immunoSEQ multiplex PCR, while the TCRdb copy is restricted to in-frame clones and leaves out a portion. The profile shows 96,000 or so clones, 85% to 90% of them singletons. Sequences were derived from peripheral blood, sampled on day 0 of AZD1222 vaccination. These receptors were collected from an adult in good health. Each CDR3 is given with its conserved first and last residue. The order of the fields is V gene, D gene, J gene, clone size, CDR3 DNA, CDR3 protein. The D gene is left open where the match is weak. Clone size is stated in some rows and not others, as once, few, many or a class when expanded.

>TRBV13|-|TRBJ1-1|-
TGTGCCAGCAGCTTATATATGGGGACTGAAGCTTTCTTT
CASSLYMGTEAFF
>TRBV28|TRBD2|TRBJ2-7|-
TGTGCCAGCAGCCCAGCCAGCAGCGGGAGCAACGAGCAGTACTTC
CASSPASSGSNEQYF
>TRBV7-2|TRBD2|TRBJ2-7|-
TGTGCCAGCAGCTCACGATGGGCGGGGGTCTACGAGCAGTACTTC
CASSSRWAGVYEQYF
>TRBV5-6|-|TRBJ1-2|-
TGTGCCAGCAGCTACGGACAAAACTATGGCTACACCTTC
CASSYGQNYGYTF
>TRBV19|-|TRBJ1-5|-
TGTGCCAGTAACAGTAACCCCAATCAGCCCCAGCATTTT
CASNSNPNQPQHF
>TRBV5-4|-|TRBJ2-3|-
TGTGCCAGCAGCCGGGCCCCCACAGATACGCAGTATTTT
CASSRAPTDTQYF
>TRBV4-3|-|TRBJ2-7|-
TGCGCCAGCAGCCAAGAATTGGCGTCCGGAGAGCAGTACTTC
CASSQELASGEQYF
>TRBV6-5|-|TRBJ1-6|-
TGTGCCAGCAGTTACTCGACGATGTCAAGTTCACCCCTCCACTTT
CASSYSTMSSSPLHF
>TRBV28|TRBD1|TRBJ1-3|-
TGTGCCAGCAGAAGACAGGGGGACCCCTCTGGAAACACCATATATTTT
CASRRQGDPSGNTIYF
>TRBV4-2|TRBD2|TRBJ2-2|-
TGTGCCAGCAGCCAAGAGACTAGCGGACTGGCCGGGGAGCTGTTTTTT
CASSQETSGLAGELFF
>TRBV11-3|TRBD1|TRBJ2-2|-
TGTGCCAGCAGCTCGCAGGGGGCAGGGACCGGGGAGCTGTTTTTT
CASSSQGAGTGELFF
>TRBV10-3|TRBD1|TRBJ2-5|-
TGTGCCACCCGGGGGACAGGGGGTCGACAAGAGACCCAGTACTTC
CATRGTGGRQETQYF
>TRBV28|-|TRBJ2-5|-
TGTGCCAGCAGTTTAGGTGGATTACACCAAGAGACCCAGTACTTC
CASSLGGLHQETQYF
>TRBV7-9|-|TRBJ2-3|-
TGTGCCAGCAGTATTACAGATACGCAGTATTTT
CASSITDTQYF
>TRBV6-5|TRBD1|TRBJ1-5|once
TGTGCCACCACTGGACAGGGTAGTAATCAGCCCCAGCATTTT
CATTGQGSNQPQHF
>TRBV2|-|TRBJ1-1|-
TGTGCCAGCATCATTACAGGTAACACTGAAGCTTTCTTT
CASIITGNTEAFF
>TRBV12-3/TRBV12-4|-|TRBJ2-7|-
TGTGCCAGCAGTTTGACAGAGGACGAGCAGTACTTC
CASSLTEDEQYF
>TRBV9|-|TRBJ1-5|-
TGTGCCAGCAGCAAGACAGAAAATCAGCCCCAGCATTTT
CASSKTENQPQHF
>TRBV11-2|TRBD2|TRBJ2-5|-
TGTGCCAGCAGCGGCCCTCGGCCGTGGGCGGGAGAGACGATAGAGACCCAGTACTTC
CASSGPRPWAGETIETQYF
>TRBV6-2/TRBV6-3|-|TRBJ1-5|-
TGTGCCAGCAGTTACGGTGCGAGGCAGCCCCAGCATTTT
CASSYGARQPQHF
>TRBV25-1|-|TRBJ1-2|-
TGTGCCAGCACCTTTTGGGGAATTTACCCATACGGGAACTATGGCTACACCTTC
CASTFWGIYPYGNYGYTF
>TRBV29-1|TRBD1|TRBJ1-1|-
TGCAGCGTTGAAGATCGAGGGGGCCGCACTGAAGCTTTCTTT
CSVEDRGGRTEAFF
>TRBV4-2|TRBD2|TRBJ2-1|-
TGTGCCAGCAGCCAAGTAGGTAGCGGGAGACGGAATGAGCAGTTCTTC
CASSQVGSGRRNEQFF
>TRBV6-2/TRBV6-3|TRBD1|TRBJ1-5|-
TGTGCCAGCAGTCGGGACAGGGGGTACCAGCCCCAGCATTTT
CASSRDRGYQPQHF
>TRBV4-3|TRBD2|TRBJ2-3|-
TGCGCCAGCAGCCAGTCCCGGGGGGTCGGGGCAGATACGCAGTATTTT
CASSQSRGVGADTQYF
>TRBV19|-|TRBJ2-7|-
TGTGCCAGTAGTATCCAGGACTCCTACGAGCAGTACTTC
CASSIQDSYEQYF
>TRBV20-1|TRBD1|TRBJ1-1|-
TGCAGTGCTATTGAACAGGGGGCGTGGGTGGGCACTGAAGCTTTCTTT
CSAIEQGAWVGTEAFF
>TRBV28|-|TRBJ2-6|-
TGTGCCAGCAGTTTACCCACCGGTGGGGCCAACGTCCTGACTTTC
CASSLPTGGANVLTF
>TRBV6-5|TRBD1|TRBJ2-5|-
TGTGCCAGCAGTAAGCTCGGACAGGCGAAAGAGACCCAGTACTTC
CASSKLGQAKETQYF
>TRBV7-3|TRBD1|TRBJ2-2|-
TGTGCCAGCAGAGCTGGGACAGGGAGCACCGGGGAGCTGTTTTTT
CASRAGTGSTGELFF
>TRBV5-1|-|TRBJ2-3|-
TGCGCCAGCAGCCGAGATGACACAGATACGCAGTATTTT
CASSRDDTDTQYF
>TRBV7-2|-|TRBJ1-1|-
TGTGCCAGCAGCCTCCTACAGGAAGGCCGGTCAGCTTTCTTT
CASSLLQEGRSAFF
>TRBV7-3|-|TRBJ1-2|-
TGTGCCAGCAGCTTAAGCGGACGGTTAGATGGCTACACCTTC
CASSLSGRLDGYTF
>TRBV12-5|-|TRBJ2-1|once
TGTGCTAGTGGTAGACACAATGAGCAGTTCTTC
CASGRHNEQFF
>TRBV5-1|-|TRBJ2-5|-
TGCGCCAGCAGAATCGCCGGGCCGGCCAGGGAGACCCAGTACTTC
CASRIAGPARETQYF
>TRBV3-1/TRBV3-2|-|TRBJ2-3|-
TGTGCCAGCAGCCAAGTGCCCCCGCCTAGCACAGATACGCAGTATTTT
CASSQVPPPSTDTQYF
>TRBV28|-|TRBJ2-3|-
TGTGCCGCCGGACCTACTAGCACAGATACGCAGTATTTT
CAAGPTSTDTQYF
>TRBV30|TRBD1|TRBJ2-3|-
TGTGCCTGGAGTGTTGTCGGACAGGGGGCAACAGATACGCAGTATTTT
CAWSVVGQGATDTQYF
>TRBV7-8|-|TRBJ1-6|-
TGTGCCAGCAGCTCCCGTCCGAATTCACCCCTCCACTTT
CASSSRPNSPLHF
>TRBV11-3|TRBD1|TRBJ1-1|-
TGTGCCAGCAGCCTAGGACAGGGGGCGGTCACTGAAGCTTTCTTT
CASSLGQGAVTEAFF
>TRBV15|-|TRBJ1-5|-
TGTGCCACCAGCAGAGTGGGTGAAAGTTACAATCAGCCCCAGCATTTT
CATSRVGESYNQPQHF
>TRBV19|-|TRBJ2-5|-
TGTGCTGGGGGCGAGACCCAGTACTTC
CAGGETQYF
>TRBV28|TRBD1|TRBJ2-7|-
TGTGCCATCCAGAAGGGGGCCGAGCAGTACTTC
CAIQKGAEQYF